This paragraph reports one T cell receptor (beta chain). The antigen is undetermined. These data originate in a study of blood T cells in healthy people across ages. The wider study: When template switching was applied, about one barcoded beta molecule was captured per two T cells.

Whenever a sample was processed, at least 6 million PBMCs were isolated. Study-wide results and limits: Long-lived donors exceeded aged donors in naive CD4+ cells and diversity.

Through a sample-barcoded 5' primer and a J-beta primer mix, a second PCR was run for roughly 7 to 11 cycles. TCRdb ran MiXCR on the 5' RACE reads and lists one entry per CDR3 protein. Found here are approximately 730,000 distinct CDR3 sequences, 40% to 45% of them singletons; the top ten hold approximately 22%. The sample taken for sequencing was blood. This clonotype originated in a woman aged 60-75 years in good health.

The CDR3 loop reads CAGTPEGQGDYEQYF. As DNA, the CDR3 is TGTGCCGGCACCCCGGAGGGACAGGGCGATTACGAGCAGTACTTC. The rearrangement links TRBV27 to TRBJ2-7; 9 positions match TRBD1. The ends lost 11 bases at V and 4 bases at J; junction bases unmatched: 15. This CDR3 comprises 15 residues. Per germline, CDR1 MNHEY and CDR2 SMNVEV (reference sequence).